This T cell receptor beta chain was sequenced in a study of graft-versus-host responses after intestinal transplantation. Study-wide context: Grafts that recipients had were multivisceral, liver-intestinal, or isolated intestinal transplants. Every recipient had anti-thymocyte globulin induction and roughly three years of tacrolimus plus steroids. Study-wide results and caveats: GvH clones occurred in recipient marrow; some first appeared in ileum or blood.

On this clone itself: The antigen remains unidentified.

Produced via immunoSEQ multiplex PCR; TCRdb's table is partial and in-frame only. The sample holds tens of thousands of clones; about 94% are singletons and the top ten take 0.38%. CDR3 size: 13 residues. Germline V lookup: CDR1 MNHEY, CDR2 SMNVEV (reference sequence). V lost 3 bases and J 7 bases, leaving 10 bases between the germline ends. Sequenced here: unstimulated CD4+ T cells sorted from spleen or lymph node cells, sampled before transplant. The chain recombines TRBV27 with TRBJ1-5; D uncertain. The clonotype comes from a human donor who was the organ donor for an intestinal transplant. The CDR3 nucleotides read TGTGCCAGCAGTTTTGCGAGTTCACAGCCCCAGCATTTT. It encodes CASSFASSQPQHF.